This T cell receptor (beta chain) derives from a study of early T cells in non-severe SARS-CoV-2 infection. The wider study: Sequencing of bulk RNA from unsorted whole blood was done, without chain pairing.

This clonotype was seen repeatedly, ten times or more. Its antigen is not known. General study findings and limits: VDJdb matching, biased toward anti-spike CD8 responses, missed private and CD4 specificities.

Unique molecular identifiers were affixed to single, distinct cDNA molecules. TCRdb used MiXCR to reprocess the 5' RACE reads, holding one entry per CDR3 protein. This sample yields more than 50,000 distinct CDR3 sequences, of which around 12% are seen a single time; 4.8% belongs to the top ten. The clonotype was recovered from an adult who was a healthcare worker with PCR-confirmed SARS-CoV-2 infection or an uninfected control (not recorded which). The sequenced sample was whole blood.

The CDR3 sequence: CASSWTESSGNTIYF. CDR3 nucleotides: TGTGCCAGCAGTTGGACAGAAAGCTCTGGAAACACCATATATTTT. The rearrangement uses TRBV6-4 and TRBJ1-3; TRBD1 might be the D (6 bases). V lost 5 bases, J lost 0 bases, and 11 bases lay in between. The length of the CDR3 is 15 residues. CDR1 is MRHNA, CDR2 SNTAGT, per germline.